The entry that follows covers one TCR beta chain sequence. It has no known antigen specificity. The sample holds no much larger clone one base away, and base qualities are not on file. RNA was extracted using the RNeasy kit, and roughly 0.5 to 1 microgram was reverse transcribed with random hexamers. The immunoSEQ multiplex PCR assay, covering 54 Vbeta and 13 Jbeta segments, was used to amplify TCR beta CDR3 regions. PCR amplification bias was corrected using a synthetic template baseline for primer optimization and computational correction. In the original analysis: Reads were annotated to V, D and J genes according to IMGT and were analyzed with immunoSEQ Analyzer, with only productive sequences retained. Clonality was calculated as one minus the Shannon entropy normalized by log2 of the number of productive unique sequences. For each patient and control, public and private clones were evaluated within the 100 most prevalent clones. A clone was defined as Susac-specific if it was absent from the healthy and MS cohorts, from over a thousand published viral clones and from other ImmuneACCESS disease sequences. The public reads were quality trimmed at Q25 with fastp and then assembled into clones with MiXCR by TCRdb, keeping productive beta chains. Each CDR3 protein appears once, grouped with its most common genes and DNA. None of the V and J calls come from the authors' own analysis; TCRdb made them. The sample contains 160,000 or so distinct CDR3 sequences, approximately 93% of them found a single time. The ten largest account for 0.09% to 0.1% of the sample.

The sample belongs to a study of CD8 T cells in Susac syndrome (dated by TCRdb to the late 2010s). About the study as a whole: Repertoire sequencing was used to test whether CD8+ T cell activation and differentiation in Susac syndrome was antigen driven. Broad study findings and their caveats: The TCR sequencing and HLA analysis was acknowledged to have included a relatively small number of individuals.

CDR1 and CDR2 are read off the germline V gene as KGHDR and SFDVKD. Spanning cysteine to phenylalanine, the CDR3 consists of 16 amino acids. Just the 48-base CDR3 DNA is kept, in frame starting at base 1. For this chain, trimming is 5 bases at the V end and 1 base at the J end, and the number of junction bases without a gene match is 6. Peripheral blood CD8+ and CD4+ T cells from healthy donors, Susac syndrome patients and multiple sclerosis patients were profiled using high-throughput TCR beta sequencing. The multiple sclerosis controls were treatment-naive patients who had stable or active relapsing-remitting disease and met the revised McDonald criteria. CD8+ TEMRA cells were enriched by FACS, while bulk CD8+ and CD4+ T cells were purified by magnetic negative isolation. Blood was collected in EDTA tubes and processed within 24 hours, with PBMCs isolated through density gradient centrifugation. PBMCs intended for TCR sequencing were cryopreserved in liquid nitrogen and were subsequently thawed in a 37 degrees C water bath. Purity of sorted or isolated CD4+, CD8+ and CD8+ TEMRA cells was at least 90%.

This sequence uses TRBV24-1 and TRBJ2-1, and 8 junctional nucleotides match TRBD2. The sequence was collected from a human donor with multiple sclerosis. Sequencing used CD4+ T cells from PBMCs. This receptor carries the CDR3 CATSVTSGSSYNEQFF. The DNA is as follows: TGTGCCACCAGTGTTACAAGCGGGAGTTCCTACAATGAGCAGTTCTTC.